The 21 T cell receptor beta chains listed next were all sequenced from one sample in a study of blood T cells in healthy people across ages. The use of a sample-barcoded 5' primer and a J-beta primer mix characterized a second PCR of about 6 to 11 cycles. TCRdb reanalysed the 5' RACE reads using MiXCR and keeps one entry per CDR3 protein. This table holds around 1.1 million distinct CDR3 sequences, more than 30% found once. What was sequenced was blood. The source of these receptors is a man between 18 and 29 years old in good health.

The DNA for the CDR3 is TGTGCCAGCAATGGGTTAGCGAGCAACACCGGGGAGCTGTTTTTT. The encoded protein is CASNGLASNTGELFF. V gene TRBV2 combines with J gene TRBJ2-2; a weak D match, TRBD2 (5 bases). This CDR3 has 15 amino acids. Trimming shortened V by 7 bases and J by 2 bases, and 14 bases separated the two germline ends. The germline CDR1 and CDR2 sequences are SNHLY and FYNNEI.

This clonotype appeared many times. The chain couples TRBV6-4 to TRBJ2-3, with D possibly being TRBD1 (6 bases). The V end was cut by 3 bases, the J end by 7 bases, with 17 bases between. Looked up from germline, CDR1 is MRHNA and CDR2 is SNTAGT. This CDR3 spans 15 amino acids. The CDR3 loop reads CASSERGLESNTQYF. CDR3 DNA: TGTGCCAGCAGTGAGAGGGGGTTGGAGTCGAATACGCAGTATTTT.

This clonotype appeared a few times. This rearrangement joins TRBV3-1 to TRBJ1-2; D unclear. Germline V gene lookup returns CDR1 LGHDT and CDR2 YNNKEL (reference sequence). V lost 3 bases, J lost 5 bases, and 10 bases lay in between. The CDR3 length is 13 residues. The CDR3 loop reads CASSQAHGYGYTF. CDR3 nucleotides: TGTGCCAGCAGCCAGGCGCACGGGTATGGCTACACCTTC.

V is TRBV6-2 or TRBV6-3 and J is TRBJ2-3; D unresolved. The CDR3 length is 18 residues. Germline CDR1 reads MNHEY; CDR2 reads SVGEGT. The V gene lost 0 bases and the J gene lost 5 bases, with 21 bases spanning the gap. This CDR3 is CASSYSTRPALGLDTQYF. CDR3 bases: TGTGCCAGCAGTTACTCGACCCGTCCTGCCCTCGGTTTAGATACGCAGTATTTT.

This clonotype occurred once. V is TRBV12-3 or TRBV12-4 and J is TRBJ2-5, with D perhaps matching TRBD2 (7 bases). Deletions cut 4 bases from V and 11 bases from J, with 20 bases between. The CDR3 covers 14 residues. As DNA, the CDR3 is TGTGCCAGCAGTTCGGGGGGCAGTGACAATGAGCAGTACTTC. Its protein product is CASSSGGSDNEQYF.

This clonotype was seen a single time. This chain connects TRBV4-3 to TRBJ2-5; the D call may be TRBD1 or TRBD2 (5 bases each). Germline CDR1 is LGHNA and CDR2 is YSLEER. The V end was cut by 1 base, the J end by 5 bases, with 14 bases between. This CDR3 contains 15 residues. In DNA, the CDR3 is TGCGCCAGCAGCCAAGGGCCTCGGGGCGGCGAGACCCAGTACTTC. Its translation: CASSQGPRGGETQYF.

The rearrangement links TRBV10-3 to TRBJ1-4; D may be TRBD1 (5 bases). Germline CDR1 reads ENHRY; CDR2 reads SYGVKD. Trimming cost V 4 bases and J 5 bases, with 14 bases left between them. This CDR3 region has 15 residues. The chain's CDR3 is CAISAAQGANEKLFF. CDR3 in DNA: TGTGCCATCAGTGCTGCTCAGGGAGCAAATGAAAAACTGTTTTTT.

This clonotype was detected a few times. The V gene is TRBV20-1, the J gene TRBJ2-1, with TRBD1 as a possible D gene (5 bases). Trimming left V 6 bases short and J 10 bases short, with 13 bases between. The CDR3 loop spans 11 amino acids. Looked up from germline, CDR1 is DFQATT and CDR2 is SNEGSKA (reference sequence). This chain's CDR3 is CSADRQLEQFF. The CDR3 nucleotides read TGCAGTGCAGACCGACAGTTGGAGCAGTTCTTC.

This sequence joins TRBV6-2 or TRBV6-3 and TRBJ1-5; D is undetermined. Germline CDR1 and CDR2: MNHEY and SVGEGT. The CDR3 sequence is 15 residues long. Between the trimmed V and J ends, which lost 6 bases and 0 bases, there was a span of 12 bases. CDR3 DNA sequence: TGTGCCAGCAGCAACCCCGCCCATAGCAATCAGCCCCAGCATTTT. Translating gives CASSNPAHSNQPQHF.

This chain uses TRBV4-3 with TRBJ2-2; D possibly corresponds to TRBD2 (5 bases). The CDR3 extends over 13 amino acids. Germline CDR1 is LGHNA and CDR2 is YSLEER. V was shortened by 0 bases and J by 10 bases, with 9 bases between the two germline ends. The CDR3 spells CASSQDQREELFF. CDR3 DNA: TGCGCCAGCAGCCAAGATCAGAGGGAGGAGCTGTTTTTT.

Remarks on this clonotype: One junction end disagrees with the germline gene, perhaps due to a read error. V usage is TRBV5-1 and J usage is TRBJ2-3, with TRBD2 matching over 13 bases. The germline V gene encodes CDR1 SGHRS and CDR2 YFSETQ. This CDR3 is built from 16 residues. The CDR3 is CASSPRLAGGSDTRYF. The CDR3 DNA follows: TGCGCCAGCAGCCCCCGACTAGCGGGGGGATCAGATACGCGGTATTTT.

This clonotype appeared many times. The chain employs TRBV9 and TRBJ1-1, with D possibly TRBD1 on 6 matching bases. The CDR3 runs 13 residues. V gave up 5 bases and J gave up 1 base, with 9 bases separating them. Germline V gene data show CDR1 as SGDLS and CDR2 as YYNGEE. The CDR3 protein is CASSEGGNTEAFF. CDR3 sequence (DNA): TGTGCCAGCAGTGAAGGGGGGAACACTGAAGCTTTCTTT.

This clonotype was recorded a few times. The V gene is TRBV10-3, the J gene TRBJ2-3; 7 bases align to TRBD1. From germline, CDR1 is ENHRY and CDR2 SYGVKD. V lost 6 bases to trimming and J lost 0 bases; unmatched junction nucleotides: 6. The CDR3 extends over 15 amino acids. The CDR3 region is CAISNSGQSTDTQYF. In DNA form, the CDR3 reads TGTGCCATCAGCAATTCGGGACAGAGCACAGATACGCAGTATTTT.

This clonotype was counted only a few times. The chain uses TRBV10-3 and TRBJ1-2; unclear D gene. The CDR3 extends over 13 amino acids. Trimming left V 4 bases short and J 2 bases short, with 8 bases between. In germline, CDR1 is ENHRY, CDR2 SYGVKD. The CDR3 region has the DNA TGTGCCATCAGTGTGGCGGGAAACTATGGCTACACCTTC. It translates to CAISVAGNYGYTF.

This chain joins TRBV12-3 or TRBV12-4 and TRBJ2-2; 9 bases are shared with TRBD1. The length of the CDR3 is 15 residues. V lost 6 bases to trimming and J lost 3 bases; unmatched junction nucleotides: 5. In DNA form, the CDR3 reads TGTGCCAGCAGATCAACAGGGGGCTACACCGGGGAGCTGTTTTTT. This encodes CASRSTGGYTGELFF.

This clonotype has a handful of counts. The chain carries TRBV10-3 and TRBJ1-2; 11 bases match TRBD1. CDR1 ENHRY and CDR2 SYGVKD come from the germline V gene. CDR3 length: 16 residues. With V trimmed by 2 bases and J by 5 bases, 7 bases remained unmatched. The CDR3: CAISEGQGAKLYGYTF. The DNA for the CDR3 is TGTGCCATCAGTGAGGGACAGGGGGCGAAGCTTTATGGCTACACCTTC.

This chain joins TRBV6-5 and TRBJ2-3, with D hard to call. The V end lost 7 bases, the J end lost 8 bases, and 13 bases lay between the germline ends. The CDR3 loop spans 12 amino acids. The germline gives CDR1 MNHEY, CDR2 SVGAGI. The CDR3 protein is CASTLQGGTQYF. CDR3 DNA: TGTGCCAGCACTCTCCAAGGCGGTACGCAGTATTTT.

A few counts support this clonotype. The V and J genes are TRBV10-3 and TRBJ1-1; the match to TRBD1 covers 7 bases. Trimming cost V 6 bases and J 0 bases; bases outside gene matches: 7. This CDR3 contains 15 residues. Germline assignment: CDR1 ENHRY and CDR2 SYGVKD. The CDR3 spells CAIRAATGVNTEAFF. CDR3 bases: TGTGCCATCAGAGCGGCAACAGGGGTGAACACTGAAGCTTTCTTT.

The chain carries TRBV12-3 or TRBV12-4 and TRBJ2-1; 14 positions agree with TRBD2. The V segment lost 8 bases and the J segment 4 bases; nucleotides outside the gene matches: 13. CDR3 length: 18 residues. CDR3 sequence reads: CASGTGLTSGGAYNEQFF. The CDR3 DNA follows: TGTGCCAGCGGAACAGGGTTGACTAGCGGGGGGGCGTACAATGAGCAGTTCTTC.

The CDR3 region is CASSLGTSGRADTQYF. CDR3 coding DNA: TGTGCCAGCAGCTTAGGTACTAGCGGGAGGGCAGATACGCAGTATTTT. The rearrangement links TRBV7-6 to TRBJ2-3, with 13 positions matching TRBD2. The CDR3 runs 16 residues. V was clipped by 1 base and J by 4 bases; unmatched bases: 2. Germline CDR1 is SGHVS and CDR2 is FNYEAQ.

The chain couples TRBV29-1 to TRBJ2-3; D ambiguous. The length of the CDR3 is 15 residues. Per the germline V gene, CDR1 is SQVTM and CDR2 is ANQGSEA. The V end lost 3 bases, the J end lost 1 base, and 14 bases lay between the germline ends. The CDR3 sequence is CSVESSRVGTDTQYF. CDR3 bases: TGCAGCGTTGAGTCTAGTCGGGTAGGCACAGATACGCAGTATTTT.